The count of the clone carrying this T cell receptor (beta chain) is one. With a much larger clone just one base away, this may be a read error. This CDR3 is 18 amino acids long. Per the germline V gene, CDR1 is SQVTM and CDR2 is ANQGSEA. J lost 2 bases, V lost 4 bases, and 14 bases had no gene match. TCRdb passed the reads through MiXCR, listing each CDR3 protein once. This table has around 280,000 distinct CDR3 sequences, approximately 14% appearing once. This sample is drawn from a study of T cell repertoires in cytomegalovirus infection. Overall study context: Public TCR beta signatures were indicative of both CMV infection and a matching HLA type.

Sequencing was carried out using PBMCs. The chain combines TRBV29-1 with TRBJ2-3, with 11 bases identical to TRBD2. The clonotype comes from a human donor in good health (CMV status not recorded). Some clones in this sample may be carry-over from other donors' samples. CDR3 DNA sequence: TGCAGCGTTGTAGGGATACCACGGACTAGCGGGTACACAGATACGCAGTATTTT. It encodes CSVVGIPRTSGYTDTQYF.